Listed below are T cell receptor beta chains from one sample, sequenced in a study of post-analysis software for immune sequencing data. TCRdb redid the calling of the PCR reads with MiXCR, one entry per CDR3 protein. The sample has hundreds of thousands of distinct CDR3 sequences, under 55% seen once; the top ten hold roughly an eighth. Sequencing was performed on blood. The origin of the receptors is a girl between 10 and 17 years old with multiple sclerosis. CDR3s include the opening cysteine and the closing phenylalanine or tryptophan. Fields, in order: V gene, J gene, CDR3 protein.

v_gene: TRBV7-6; j_gene: TRBJ2-1; CDR3aa: CASSLWSVTGEQFF
v_gene: TRBV4-2; j_gene: TRBJ2-5; CDR3aa: CAGSRMPQGGETQYF
v_gene: TRBV7-3; j_gene: TRBJ1-1; CDR3aa: CASSLTAGVTQAFF
v_gene: TRBV20-1; j_gene: TRBJ1-1; CDR3aa: CSASVRAFGAFF
v_gene: TRBV7-3; j_gene: TRBJ2-2; CDR3aa: CASSSSGRNTGELFF
v_gene: TRBV30; j_gene: TRBJ2-1; CDR3aa: CAWTPGLGSSEQFF
v_gene: TRBV4-1; j_gene: NA; CDR3aa: CASSQKSSEQYF
v_gene: TRBV21-1; j_gene: TRBJ2-5; CDR3aa: CASSKAEQETQYF
v_gene: TRBV11-1; j_gene: TRBJ2-7; CDR3aa: CASSGGQGINYEQYF
v_gene: TRBV20-1; j_gene: TRBJ1-2; CDR3aa: CSARVTGVYGYTF
v_gene: TRBV20-1; j_gene: TRBJ2-3; CDR3aa: CSARTLDHHTQYF
v_gene: TRBV5-1; j_gene: TRBJ2-7; CDR3aa: CASSRTSGRENEQYF
v_gene: TRBV15; j_gene: TRBJ2-5; CDR3aa: CATSSPLAGVETQYF
v_gene: TRBV20-1; j_gene: TRBJ2-7; CDR3aa: CSARQGWEQYF
v_gene: TRBV4-1; j_gene: TRBJ2-3; CDR3aa: CASSQESSGLGVTDTQYF
v_gene: TRBV4-2; j_gene: TRBJ2-7; CDR3aa: CASSQDPQESYEQYF
v_gene: TRBV7-9; j_gene: NA; CDR3aa: CASTRDRPTVGETQYF
v_gene: TRBV7-8; j_gene: TRBJ2-2; CDR3aa: CASSLFGSLARAGELFF
v_gene: TRBV29-1; j_gene: TRBJ2-6; CDR3aa: CSVMGQMTNVLTF
v_gene: TRBV29-1; j_gene: TRBJ2-3; CDR3aa: CSVGAAGGSDTQYF
v_gene: TRBV28; j_gene: TRBJ2-1; CDR3aa: CASSFGTGDEQFF
v_gene: TRBV13; j_gene: TRBJ2-3; CDR3aa: CASSLTSDYTDTQYF
v_gene: TRBV28; j_gene: NA; CDR3aa: CASSFQREGLKTQYF
v_gene: TRBV27; j_gene: TRBJ2-7; CDR3aa: CASWDSPYEQYF
v_gene: TRBV20-1; j_gene: TRBJ1-1; CDR3aa: CSERKPWGTANTEAFF
v_gene: TRBV2; j_gene: TRBJ2-2; CDR3aa: CASSGKQTTGELFF
v_gene: TRBV4-1; j_gene: TRBJ2-5; CDR3aa: CASSWSGRVQETQYF
v_gene: TRBV15; j_gene: TRBJ2-1; CDR3aa: CATSQGPHEQFF
v_gene: TRBV7-9; j_gene: TRBJ2-5; CDR3aa: CASSLGNPGLETKETQYF
v_gene: TRBV5-1; j_gene: TRBJ1-1; CDR3aa: CASSFDGGFTEAFF
v_gene: TRBV3-1; j_gene: TRBJ2-4; CDR3aa: CASSRQTPQNIQYF